This record covers a single T cell receptor beta chain. This entry comes from a study of control samples from healthy donors and cancer patients. TCRdb keeps only in-frame clones here, not all; method: immunoSEQ multiplex PCR. The table includes roughly 89,000 clones, roughly nine tenths detected once. The length of the CDR3 is 15 residues. Germline V gene data show CDR1 as MNHEY and CDR2 as SVGAGI. V shed 6 bases and J shed 4 bases, with 18 bases lying between them. The chain is built from TRBV6-5 and TRBJ2-5; D might be TRBD2 (6 bases). The TCR was taken from a man aged 50 to 59 in good health. Sequencing used blood. This chain's CDR3 is CASSPTNRRGETQYF. CDR3 DNA: TGTGCCAGCAGCCCGACAAACCGGAGGGGAGAGACCCAGTACTTC.